These 21 T cell receptor beta chains came from one sample sequenced in a study of OX40 agonist ivuxolimab in advanced cancers. Only in-frame clones appear in the TCRdb table, and some are missing; sequencing was by immunoSEQ multiplex PCR. The sample has roughly 60,000 clones, less than 95% seen once. The source material was CD4+ or CD8+ T cells sorted from blood, sampled in a trial of the OX40 agonist ivuxolimab. The source of these receptors is an adult with an advanced solid tumor such as melanoma, head and neck, liver or kidney cancer.

The chain recombines TRBV7-3 with TRBJ2-1; no firm D call. The CDR3 is 13 residues long. Germline V gene sequence: CDR1 SGHTA, CDR2 FQGTGA. Trimming pared 2 bases from V and 9 bases from J, leaving 11 bases between. In nucleotides, the CDR3 is TGTGCCAGCAGCTTATCGATGATAGGTGAGCAGTTCTTC. Translating it yields CASSLSMIGEQFF.

J is TRBJ2-3 and V is TRBV2, with 10 nucleotides matching TRBD1. The CDR3 consists of 15 residues. Losses at the gene ends were 6 bases for V and 4 bases for J; bases not matched to a gene: 7. The V gene's germline CDR1 is SNHLY and CDR2 FYNNEI. The CDR3 DNA reads TGTGCCAGCAGGGGGGGACAGGGGTGGGCAGATACGCAGTATTTT. Protein: CASRGGQGWADTQYF. The full variable domain, with the rest looked up from reference TRBV2 and TRBJ2-3, is EPEVTQTPSHQVTQMGQEVILRCVPISNHLYFYWYRQILGQKVEFLVSFYNNEISEKSEIFDDQFSVERPDGSNFTLKIRSTKLEDSAMYFCASRGGQGWADTQYFGPGTRLTVL.

The V gene is TRBV18, the J gene TRBJ2-5; possibly TRBD1 for D (6 bases). The CDR3 loop spans 11 amino acids. Trimming left V 7 bases short and J 5 bases short, with 8 bases between. Germline CDR1 is KGHSH and CDR2 is LQKENI. The CDR3 protein is CASFQGETQYF. For the CDR3, the DNA is TGTGCCAGCTTCCAGGGGGAGACCCAGTACTTC.

This rearrangement joins TRBV28 to TRBJ1-3; D might be TRBD1 (5 bases). V was cut by 1 base and J by 0 bases, with 16 bases left in between. The CDR3 extends over 18 amino acids. Germline-derived CDR1 and CDR2 are MDHEN and SYDVKM. This chain's CDR3 is CASSLSEGSIGSGNTIYF. In nucleotides, the CDR3 is TGTGCCAGCAGTTTATCAGAGGGGTCAATAGGCTCTGGAAACACCATATATTTT.

This chain joins TRBV7-9 and TRBJ2-3; 9 bases match TRBD1. The V gene end was trimmed by 3 bases and the J gene end by 6 bases; junction bases not matched to a gene: 4. CDR1 and CDR2 (germline): SEHNR, FQNEAQ (reference sequence). The CDR3 has 14 residues. CDR3 in amino acids: CASSFGTGTDTQYF. CDR3 sequence (DNA): TGTGCCAGCAGCTTCGGGACAGGGACTGATACGCAGTATTTT.

J is TRBJ1-2 and V is TRBV5-1; a possible D gene is TRBD1 (6 bases). Looked up from germline, CDR1 is SGHRS and CDR2 is YFSETQ. The ends were cut back, 2 bases at V and 5 bases at J, with 16 bases in the middle. CDR3 length: 15 amino acids. CDR3 residues: CASSLRTANPYGYTF. The CDR3 DNA reads as TGCGCCAGCAGCTTAAGGACAGCTAACCCTTATGGCTACACCTTC.

This sequence joins TRBV5-1 and TRBJ2-3; 9 bases map to TRBD2. Trimming took 3 bases from V and 6 from J; bases not matched to a gene: 11. Germline V CDR1 and CDR2: SGHRS, YFSETQ. This CDR3 spans 16 amino acids. Here the CDR3 reads CASSSLSSGVHDTQYF. Here the CDR3 DNA reads TGCGCCAGCAGCTCCTTATCTAGCGGGGTTCATGATACGCAGTATTTT.

V is TRBV5-1 and J is TRBJ2-7; D gene uncertain. Germline-derived CDR1 and CDR2 are SGHRS and YFSETQ. V lost 5 bases, J lost 4 bases, and 16 bases lay in between. This CDR3 has 14 residues. CDR3 amino acids: CASRETQASYEQYF. CDR3 in DNA: TGCGCCAGCAGGGAGACCCAAGCTTCTTACGAGCAGTACTTC.

The chain carries TRBV11-2 and TRBJ2-2; a weak D match, TRBD2 (6 bases). The CDR3 is 17 amino acids. V was cut by 2 bases and J by 0 bases, with 13 bases left in between. Germline V gives CDR1 SGHAT, CDR2 FQNNGV. The CDR3 region is CASSLTSGPANTGELFF. As DNA, the CDR3 is TGTGCCAGCAGCTTAACCAGCGGGCCCGCGAACACCGGGGAGCTGTTTTTT.

This clone was counted a few times. J is TRBJ1-2 and V is TRBV7-6, with 8 bases fitting TRBD1. Germline CDR1 is SGHVS and CDR2 is FNYEAQ. V lost 5 bases to trimming and J lost 6 bases; unmatched junction nucleotides: 11. The CDR3 is 15 residues long. The CDR3 DNA reads as TGTGCCAGCAGCCCAGGCACCGGACAGGGAAATGGCTACACCTTC. Its translation is CASSPGTGQGNGYTF.

This chain joins TRBV5-1 and TRBJ2-1; D uncertain. The CDR3 totals 15 residues. V was shortened by 0 bases and J by 0 bases, with 7 bases between the two germline ends. The germline V gene encodes CDR1 SGHRS and CDR2 YFSETQ. CDR3: CASSLGGSSYNEQFF. The CDR3 DNA reads as TGCGCCAGCAGCTTGGGTGGCAGCTCCTACAATGAGCAGTTCTTC.

The chain has TRBV15 and TRBJ2-7, with a tentative D call TRBD2 (7 bases). The CDR3 runs to 15 residues. V lost 6 bases and J lost 3, with 18 bases in between. The germline gives CDR1 LNHNV, CDR2 YYDKDF (reference sequence). CDR3: CATSKGGKLGYEQYF. The CDR3 DNA is TGTGCCACCAGTAAGGGGGGGAAACTGGGCTACGAGCAGTACTTC.

A few counts support this clone. In DNA, the CDR3 is TGTGCCATCAGTGAGTCGGACTTAAACTATGGCTACACCTTC. Translation: CAISESDLNYGYTF. The J gene is TRBJ1-2, the V gene TRBV10-3; D remains unclear. Trimming cost V 0 bases and J 2 bases, with 7 bases left between them. Germline V gene lookup returns CDR1 ENHRY and CDR2 SYGVKD. The CDR3 has 14 residues.

The V gene is TRBV18, the J gene TRBJ1-1, with D possibly being TRBD1 (5 bases). The V and J ends lost 3 bases and 6 bases respectively, with 11 bases between them. The CDR3 covers 13 residues. CDR1 and CDR2 from the germline V gene are KGHSH and LQKENI. The chain's CDR3 is CASSPDRHSEAFF. The CDR3 bases are TGTGCCAGCTCACCCGACAGACACTCTGAAGCTTTCTTT.

This clone showed up just a few times. The gene calls are TRBV4-3 and TRBJ1-2; D uncertain. The germline gives CDR1 LGHNA, CDR2 YSLEER. V lost 0 bases and J lost 2, with 10 bases in between. CDR3 length: 15 amino acids. Here the CDR3 reads CASSQELSPNYGYTF. CDR3 DNA sequence: TGCGCCAGCAGCCAAGAGTTATCCCCCAACTATGGCTACACCTTC.

The chain combines TRBV30 with TRBJ2-7, with D maybe TRBD1 (5 bases). Germline V lookup: CDR1 GTSNPN, CDR2 SVGIG (reference sequence). The CDR3 has 12 residues. V was clipped by 4 bases and J by 2 bases, with 9 bases between them. The CDR3 bases are TGTGCCTGGATTAAGGACACCTACGAGCAGTACTTC. This sequence encodes CAWIKDTYEQYF.

This chain connects TRBV7-2 to TRBJ1-3; 11 bases line up with TRBD1. The CDR3 is 14 amino acids. V lost 5 bases, J lost 7 bases, and 4 bases stayed unmatched. CDR1 and CDR2 from the germline V gene are SGHTA and FQGNSA. The CDR3 region is CASSGTGGWNTIYF. In DNA, the CDR3 is TGTGCCAGCAGCGGGACAGGGGGATGGAACACCATATATTTT. Filled out from reference TRBV7-2 and TRBJ1-3, the complete variable domain reads GAGVSQSPSNKVTEKGKDVELRCDPISGHTALYWYRQSLGQGLEFLIYFQGNSAPDKSGLPSDRFSAERTGGSVSTLTIQRTQQEDSAVYLCASSGTGGWNTIYFGEGSWLTVV.

The rearrangement joins TRBV4-1 to TRBJ2-1; D remains ambiguous. The CDR3 extends over 13 amino acids. The germline gives CDR1 MGHRA, CDR2 YSYEKL. Trimming removed 4 bases at V and 5 bases at J, with 9 bases between. This chain's CDR3 is CASSRLVDNEQFF. CDR3 nucleotides: TGCGCCAGCAGCCGCTTGGTCGACAATGAGCAGTTCTTC.

This sequence joins TRBV5-4 and TRBJ2-5, with D hard to call. CDR1 is SGHNT and CDR2 is YYREEE in the germline V gene (reference sequence). The CDR3 consists of 14 residues. The V gene lost 9 bases and the J gene lost 2 bases, with 17 bases spanning the gap. The CDR3 loop is CATRRRTEQETQYF. CDR3 sequence (DNA): TGTGCCACCCGCCGGCGAACAGAACAAGAGACCCAGTACTTC.

Of note for this clone: One junction end disagrees with the germline gene, perhaps due to a read error. The chain joins TRBV7-2 to TRBJ2-2; D is perhaps TRBD2 (6 bases). The CDR3 is made up of 15 amino acids. Germline V gene sequence: CDR1 SGHTA, CDR2 FQGNSA. CDR3 nucleotide sequence: TGTGCCAGCAGCGTAGCGGCGATAAACACCAGGGAGCTGTTTTTT. It yields the protein CASSVAAINTRELFF.

This clone was counted only a few times. The chain joins TRBV19 to TRBJ1-2; 12 bases are a match to TRBD1. Trimming cost V 5 bases and J 8 bases; bases outside gene matches: 9. Germline loops: CDR1 LNHDA, CDR2 SQIVND (reference sequence). This CDR3 is 15 amino acids long. The CDR3 here is CASSPPGQGARGYTF. CDR3 bases: TGTGCCAGTAGTCCTCCGGGACAGGGGGCGCGGGGCTACACCTTC.